These 24 T cell receptor beta chains were sequenced from one sample in a study of type 1 and type 2 diabetes patients. Amplification started from genomic DNA. Multiplex PCR with 30 forward and 13 reverse primers amplified the TCR beta CDR3. TCRdb ran MiXCR on the multiplex PCR reads and lists one entry per CDR3 protein. The data show about 290,000 distinct CDR3 sequences, more than 40% seen once. Material for sequencing was peripheral blood mononuclear cells (PBMCs). These receptor sequences come from a man aged 18 to 35 with type 2 diabetes.

J is TRBJ2-1 and V is TRBV10-2; 10 nucleotides align to TRBD2. Germline trimming cut 6 bases from V and 7 bases from J; bases unmatched to any gene: 9. Germline V CDR1 and CDR2: WSHSY, SAAADI. This CDR3 is built from 15 residues. The CDR3 reads CASSPSGRAGNEQFF. The CDR3 DNA follows: TGCGCCAGCAGCCCCAGCGGGAGGGCCGGGAATGAGCAGTTCTTC.

This clonotype was counted only a few times. CDR3 amino acids: CASKRRGRVNTEAFF. The CDR3 coding sequence is TGTGCCAGCAAGAGACGTGGCAGGGTGAACACTGAAGCTTTCTTT. The chain has TRBV6-1 and TRBJ1-1; weak D call: TRBD1 (5 bases). Germline CDR1 and CDR2: MNHNS and SASEGT. The CDR3 spans 15 residues. V lost 7 bases, J lost 0 bases, and 15 bases lay in between.

This clonotype was counted between two and nine times. J is TRBJ1-1 and V is TRBV20-1; possibly TRBD1 for D (5 bases). Germline V gives CDR1 DFQATT, CDR2 SNEGSKA (reference sequence). With 3 bases removed from V and 2 bases from J, the gap between germline ends came to 19 bases. The CDR3 has 16 residues. Here the CDR3 DNA reads TGCAGTGCTAGCGGACACGCCAACGACCGAAACACTGAAGCTTTCTTT. It translates to CSASGHANDRNTEAFF.

J is TRBJ2-3 and V is TRBV19; 9 nucleotides line up with TRBD2. V trimming: 10 bases; J trimming: 2 bases; junction bases outside the gene matches: 16. The CDR3 length is 17 residues. The germline V gene has CDR1 LNHDA and CDR2 SQIVND (reference sequence). CDR3 DNA sequence: TGTGCCACAGCGTATAGTGGGCTAGCGGGAACCACAGATACGCAGTATTTT. Translation gives CATAYSGLAGTTDTQYF.

This chain links TRBV7-6 with TRBJ2-7; 7 bases are shared with TRBD2. There are 12 residues in the CDR3. Germline V gene data show CDR1 as SGHVS and CDR2 as FNYEAQ. Trimming took 5 bases from V and 5 from J; bases not matched to a gene: 3. The CDR3 nucleotides read TGTGCCAGCAGCGTCAGCGGGAACGAGCAGTACTTC. Amino acids: CASSVSGNEQYF.

J is TRBJ2-3 and V is TRBV28, with D hard to call. Germline loops: CDR1 MDHEN, CDR2 SYDVKM. CDR3 length: 13 amino acids. The V gene lost 3 bases and the J gene lost 2 bases, with 6 bases spanning the gap. CDR3 sequence (DNA): TGTGCCAGCAGTTTCCTCCCCACAGATACGCAGTATTTT. Protein sequence: CASSFLPTDTQYF. The variable domain in full, completed from reference TRBV28 and TRBJ2-3, reads DVKVTQSSRYLVKRTGEKVFLECVQDMDHENMFWYRQDPGLGLRLIYFSYDVKMKEKGDIPEGYSVSREKKERFSLILESASTNQTSMYLCASSFLPTDTQYFGPGTRLTVL.

The chain uses TRBV18 and TRBJ1-4; D is unclear. Trimming left V 1 base short and J 6 bases short, with 9 bases between. The CDR3 covers 14 residues. CDR1 is KGHSH and CDR2 is LQKENI in the germline V gene. CDR3 protein: CASSPLRGDEKLFF. The DNA for the CDR3 is TGTGCCAGCTCACCACTCCGGGGTGATGAAAAACTGTTTTTT.

About this clonotype: Being one base from a much bigger clone, this may be a read error. The chain combines TRBV2 with TRBJ1-1; D might be TRBD1 (6 bases). The CDR3 length is 14 residues. CDR1 is SNHLY, CDR2 FYNNEI, per germline. The CDR3 here is CASRGGGLGTGAFF. In nucleotides, the CDR3 is TGTGCCAGCAGAGGGGGGGGCCTCGGCACTGGAGCTTTCTTT.

This clonotype has just a few counts. The genes are TRBV7-2 and TRBJ2-7; 7 bases align to TRBD1. The CDR3 contains 15 residues. The germline V gene has CDR1 SGHTA and CDR2 FQGNSA. V was pared by 3 bases and J by 2 bases, with 7 bases of the junction left unmatched. The CDR3: CASSFTSGTAYEQYF. The CDR3 DNA reads TGTGCCAGCAGCTTTACTTCCGGGACAGCCTACGAGCAGTACTTC.

This chain connects TRBV6-9 to TRBJ2-5; possible D gene TRBD2, 6 bases. CDR1 and CDR2 (germline): MNHGY, SVAAGI. Trimming took 4 bases from V and 7 from J, leaving 10 bases between them. This CDR3 is built from 12 residues. Here the CDR3 reads CASSSPRGTQYF. The DNA of the CDR3 is TGTGCCAGCAGTTCTCCGCGGGGGACCCAGTACTTC.

This clonotype was observed many times. The chain combines TRBV2 with TRBJ1-1; D gene ambiguous. CDR3 size: 12 residues. V was clipped by 7 bases and J by 12 bases, with 18 bases between them. From germline, CDR1 is SNHLY and CDR2 FYNNEI. The CDR3 DNA reads as TGTGCCAGCAACCTAAGCCCCCCGGCAACTTTCTTT. It is translated as CASNLSPPATFF.

Turning to this clonotype: One junction end does not reproduce the germline sequence, and a read error may be involved. The chain carries TRBV7-2 and TRBJ1-2; D possibly corresponds to TRBD1 (6 bases). This CDR3 is built from 14 residues. Germline V gene sequence: CDR1 SGHTA, CDR2 FQGNSA. CDR3 bases: TGTGCCAGCAGCGTAGCGACAGGACACTATGGCTACACCTTC. Translating gives CASSVATGHYGYTF.

This chain links TRBV7-2 with TRBJ2-7; D is possibly TRBD1 (5 bases). V shed 4 bases and J shed 3 bases, with 16 bases lying between them. The germline V gene has CDR1 SGHTA and CDR2 FQGNSA. There are 15 residues in the CDR3. The CDR3: CASSSAEPRGYEQYF. CDR3 DNA sequence: TGTGCCAGCAGCTCCGCGGAACCTAGGGGCTACGAGCAGTACTTC.

This sequence joins TRBV20-1 and TRBJ2-7; 7 nucleotides match TRBD1. V shed 5 bases, J shed 1 base, and the junction held 8 bases outside the gene matches. This CDR3 contains 14 residues. Germline V CDR1 and CDR2: DFQATT, SNEGSKA (reference sequence). The CDR3 DNA sequence: TGCAGTGCTTTCGCCCCCAGGGGGTCCTACGAGCAGTACTTC. Translating it yields CSAFAPRGSYEQYF.

The chain links TRBV7-2 to TRBJ2-5; 12 nucleotides align to TRBD2. The V segment lost 6 bases and the J segment 6 bases; nucleotides outside the gene matches: 8. Germline CDR1 and CDR2: SGHTA and FQGNSA. The CDR3 length is 15 residues. In DNA, the CDR3 is TGTGCCAGCAGTACCCGGACTAGCGGGGATAAGACCCAGTACTTC. Its protein product is CASSTRTSGDKTQYF.

This rearrangement joins TRBV10-3 to TRBJ2-1, with 11 nucleotides matching TRBD2. In germline, CDR1 is ENHRY, CDR2 SYGVKD. Trimming removed 4 bases from V and 4 bases from J; junction bases left unmatched: 0. The CDR3 has 14 amino acids. CDR3 protein: CAISGLAGYNEQFF. The CDR3 DNA is TGTGCCATCAGTGGACTAGCGGGGTACAATGAGCAGTTCTTC.

The chain has TRBV12-3 or TRBV12-4 and TRBJ1-1; D gene uncertain. V was cut by 4 bases and J by 3 bases, with 9 bases left in between. The CDR3 has 13 residues. CDR3 nucleotide sequence: TGTGCCAGCAGTTCAGAAGATTACACTGAAGCTTTCTTT. This sequence encodes CASSSEDYTEAFF.

The rearrangement uses TRBV7-9 and TRBJ2-7; a possible D gene is TRBD2 (7 bases). CDR1 and CDR2 from the germline V gene are SEHNR and FQNEAQ (reference sequence). V lost 4 bases and J lost 3, with 16 bases in between. The CDR3 runs 15 residues. This chain's CDR3 is CASSYGGGVDYEQYF. The CDR3 DNA reads TGTGCCAGCAGCTATGGCGGGGGCGTTGACTACGAGCAGTACTTC.

The V gene is TRBV7-2, the J gene TRBJ2-5, with TRBD2 identical over 12 bases. This CDR3 has 15 amino acids. J lost 4 bases, V lost 5 bases, and 5 bases had no gene match. The germline V gene encodes CDR1 SGHTA and CDR2 FQGNSA. The CDR3 sequence: CASSPRTSGIETQYF. The DNA for the CDR3 is TGTGCCAGCAGCCCCCGGACTAGCGGGATAGAGACCCAGTACTTC.

A few counts support this clonotype. V and J are TRBV19 and TRBJ2-2; D uncertain. Germline values: CDR1 LNHDA, CDR2 SQIVND (reference sequence). V was pared by 7 bases and J by 5 bases, with 11 bases between. CDR3 size: 13 residues. The DNA for the CDR3 is TGTGCCAGTAAAGAGGAATATACCGGGGAGCTGTTTTTT. Amino acid sequence: CASKEEYTGELFF. Filled out from reference TRBV19 and TRBJ2-2, the complete variable domain reads DGGITQSPKYLFRKEGQNVTLSCEQNLNHDAMYWYRQDPGQGLRLIYYSQIVNDFQKGDIAEGYSVSREKKESFPLTVTSAQKNPTAFYLCASKEEYTGELFFGEGSRLTVL.

This clonotype was picked up a small number of times. V and J are TRBV20-1 and TRBJ2-7; no reliable D call. Per the germline V gene, CDR1 is DFQATT and CDR2 is SNEGSKA (reference sequence). The CDR3 covers 15 residues. With 6 bases removed from V and 2 bases from J, the gap between germline ends came to 20 bases. CDR3 in amino acids: CSAGTRRSPTYEQYF. The DNA of the CDR3 is TGCAGTGCCGGCACGCGGCGATCCCCTACCTACGAGCAGTACTTC.

The chain carries TRBV19 and TRBJ2-1; 9 nucleotides agree with TRBD1. From germline, CDR1 is LNHDA and CDR2 SQIVND (reference sequence). The CDR3 length is 15 residues. The V and J ends lost 5 bases and 7 bases, in that order; junction bases with no gene match: 9. The CDR3 DNA reads as TGTGCCAGTAGTGCAGACAGGGGGACCGGGAATGAGCAGTTCTTC. Residues: CASSADRGTGNEQFF.

Notes on this clonotype: The conserved closing phenylalanine or tryptophan is absent in this CDR3, likely reflecting a read error. V usage is TRBV2 and J usage is TRBJ2-7, with unresolved D. The V end lost 4 bases, the J end lost 3 bases, and 4 bases lay between the germline ends. CDR3 length equals 11 residues. The germline CDR1 and CDR2 sequences are SNHLY and FYNNEI. The CDR3 region is CASSVGYEQYS. CDR3 bases: TGTGCCAGCAGTGTTGGCTACGAGCAGTACTCC.

On this clonotype: A clone one base away is much larger, so this may be a read error. The chain links TRBV14 to TRBJ2-1; 10 bases align to TRBD2. CDR3 length: 15 amino acids. The germline gives CDR1 SGHDN, CDR2 FVKESK. V trimming: 8 bases; J trimming: 10 bases; junction bases outside the gene matches: 14. The DNA of the CDR3 is TGTGCCAGCCTTGGCCACGGGACTAGCGACTACGAGCAGTTCTTC. Encoded protein: CASLGHGTSDYEQFF.